This TCR beta chain was sequenced for a study of blood T cell repertoires in COVID-19 (dated by TCRdb to 2020 to 2022). For context, the study as a whole: Samples from collaborators originated in the United States, Italy and Spain and spanned both the acute and convalescent phases of COVID-19. The material from the prospective study consisted of cDNA or gDNA derived from T cells, B-cell-depleted T cells, or PBMCs. Deeply sampled blood TCRbeta repertoires from subjects exposed to, actively infected with, or recovered from COVID-19 were included in the dataset. The repertoires were released in a freely available public database meant as a resource for research on the immune response to SARS-CoV-2. The samples were drawn from the first 160 participants of the ongoing ImmuneRACE study and from over 950 subjects provided by 6 global collaborators. Sample metadata almost always included a de-identified subject ID, COVID-19 status, age in years and sex. HLA class I and class II types, where available, came from metadata supplied by the sample provider rather than from assay-based typing.

The CDR3 has 14 amino acids, counting the end cysteine and phenylalanine. The retained sequence is limited to the CDR3, 42 bases, with the frame set at the first base. CDR1 and CDR2 are read off the germline V gene as SGHNT and YENEEA. V lost 0 bases and J lost 10 bases; the stretch between them is 10 bases long. In regard to this clone: Which antigen it targets is not known. No base qualities exist here, and no much larger clone lies one base off it.

Paper-wide results and their limitations: How much clinical and demographic metadata was included differed by source and by participant, and the metadata was provided uncurated.

Whole blood was collected in K2EDTA tubes by collaborating institutions according to the institutions' own protocols. For TCRbeta analysis, collaborators shipped samples in one of three forms: frozen whole blood, isolated PBMCs, or DNA extracted from either of those sample types. TCRbeta CDR3 regions were amplified from genomic DNA using the immunoSEQ Assay, a bias-controlled multiplex PCR. The paper's processing steps were these. Within the assay, amplification of reference gene primers was used to estimate how many nucleated cells each sample contained. To quantify the absolute abundance of each unique TCRbeta CDR3 rearrangement, sequence reads were collapsed and filtered. For each sample, productive Simpson clonality was calculated by taking the square root of Simpson's diversity index across productive rearrangements. TCRdb stores this immuneACCESS table with in-frame sequences only. Part of the clones is absent; in the studies checked, under half of the shortfall reflects unresolved V genes, and no reason is known for the rest. That table gives V, J and clone size, and the DNA gave D and trimming. The sample has nearly 40,000 clones on record, about 90% of them singletons. In total, the top ten clones hold 9% of the sample.

This receptor was taken from an older woman with acute or convalescent COVID-19. The sequence joins TRBV11-3 to TRBJ1-6; matching of 5 bases hints at TRBD1 as the D gene. Sequenced material: peripheral blood. The DNA sequence is as follows: TGTGCCAGCAGCTTAGATGTGGGGGGATCACCCCTCCACTTT. It translates to CASSLDVGGSPLHF.